The source of this T cell receptor beta chain is a study of blood T cell repertoires in COVID-19. Study information: Acute-phase and convalescent COVID-19 samples originated in the United States, Italy and Spain. T cells, B-cell-depleted T cells, or PBMCs supplied cDNA or gDNA.

Original methodology: Amplification from reference gene primers served as the basis for estimated nucleated cell counts. The method was immunoSEQ multiplex PCR; TCRdb's version includes in-frame clones alone and lacks a portion of them. V and J calls and clone size are given by that table; D and trimming were obtained from the DNA. The sample includes hundreds of thousands of clones, around 90% of them seen just once. V shed 6 bases and J shed 5 bases, with 14 bases lying between them. Germline V gene sequence: CDR1 SGHKS, CDR2 YYEKEE (reference sequence). CDR3 size: 13 residues. Seattle researchers signed up patients amid active infection and tracked them longitudinally.

The sample comprised peripheral blood. The receptor's source is a man aged 18 to 30 with COVID-19, enrolled during active disease. The rearrangement links TRBV5-5 to TRBJ1-1; D gene ambiguous. The CDR3 bases are TGTGCCAGCACCACCCTGACGGGAACTGAAGCTTTCTTT. As protein: CASTTLTGTEAFF. Based on the CDR3 plus reference TRBV5-5 and TRBJ1-1, the full variable domain is DAGVTQSPTHLIKTRGQQVTLRCSPISGHKSVSWYQQVLGQGPQFIFQYYEKEERGRGNFPDRFSARQFPNYSSELNVNALLLGDSALYLCASTTLTGTEAFFGQGTRLTVV.